The 2 T cell receptor beta chains reported below all come from one sample, sequenced in a study of T cell responses to AZD1222 COVID-19 vaccine (TCRdb year 2021). The time point label for this specimen denotes: baseline before first vaccination. The library came from the immunoSEQ multiplex PCR assay. TCRdb holds this immuneACCESS table with in-frame rearrangements only. Some clones are missing; in checked studies, unresolved V genes explain under half, and the rest has no known cause. The sample yields some 86,000 clones; around 90% were counted once. The ten biggest clones cover 5% to 5.5% of the sample. Sequencing was performed on peripheral blood, taken on day 0 of AZD1222 vaccination. The receptors shown here come from an adult in good health.

The chain recombines TRBV2 with TRBJ1-6, with D uncertain. Between the trimmed V and J ends, which lost 2 bases and 9 bases, there was a span of 8 bases. Per the germline V gene, CDR1 is SNHLY and CDR2 is FYNNEI. The CDR3 has 13 amino acids. CDR3 nucleotide sequence: TGTGCCAGCAGTGAACTTTCGCCTTCACCCCTCCACTTT. Translating gives CASSELSPSPLHF.

J is TRBJ2-7 and V is TRBV2; 7 nucleotides agree with TRBD2. The V gene's germline CDR1 is SNHLY and CDR2 FYNNEI. Losses at the gene ends were 4 bases for V and 4 bases for J; bases not matched to a gene: 7. CDR3 size: 14 residues. CDR3 protein: CASSVGREWYEQYF. CDR3 DNA sequence: TGTGCCAGCAGTGTGGGGCGGGAGTGGTACGAGCAGTACTTC. Drawing the rest from reference TRBV2 and TRBJ2-7, the complete variable domain is EPEVTQTPSHQVTQMGQEVILRCVPISNHLYFYWYRQILGQKVEFLVSFYNNEISEKSEIFDDQFSVERPDGSNFTLKIRSTKLEDSAMYFCASSVGREWYEQYFGPGTRLTVT.